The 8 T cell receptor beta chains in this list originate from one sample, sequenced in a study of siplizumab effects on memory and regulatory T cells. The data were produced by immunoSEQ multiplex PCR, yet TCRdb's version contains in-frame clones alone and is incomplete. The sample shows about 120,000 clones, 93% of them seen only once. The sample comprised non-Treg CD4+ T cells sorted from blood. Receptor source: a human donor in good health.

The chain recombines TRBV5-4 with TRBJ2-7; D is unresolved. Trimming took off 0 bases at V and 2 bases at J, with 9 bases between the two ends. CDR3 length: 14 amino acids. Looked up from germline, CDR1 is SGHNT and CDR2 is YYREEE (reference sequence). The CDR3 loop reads CASSLDLFPYEQYF. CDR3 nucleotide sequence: TGTGCCAGCAGCTTGGACTTATTCCCCTACGAGCAGTACTTC.

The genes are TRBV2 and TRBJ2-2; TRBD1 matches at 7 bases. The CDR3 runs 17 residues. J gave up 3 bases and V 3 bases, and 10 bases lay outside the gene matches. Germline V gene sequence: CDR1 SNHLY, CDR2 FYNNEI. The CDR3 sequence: CASSDPATGRYTGELFF. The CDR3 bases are TGTGCCAGCAGTGACCCCGCGACAGGGAGATACACCGGGGAGCTGTTTTTT.

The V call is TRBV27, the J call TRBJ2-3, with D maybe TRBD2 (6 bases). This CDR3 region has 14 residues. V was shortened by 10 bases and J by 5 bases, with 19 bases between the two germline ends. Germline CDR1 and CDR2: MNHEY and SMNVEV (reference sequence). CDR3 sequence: CATSGTLRGDTQYF. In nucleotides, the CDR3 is TGTGCCACCTCAGGGACCCTGCGGGGAGATACGCAGTATTTT.

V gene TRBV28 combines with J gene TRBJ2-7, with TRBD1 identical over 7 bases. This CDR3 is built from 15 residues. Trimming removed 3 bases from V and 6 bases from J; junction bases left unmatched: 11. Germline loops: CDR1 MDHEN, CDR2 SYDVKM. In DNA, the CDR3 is TGTGCCAGCAGTTTGGGCTCCGGGACAGTTCGCGAGCAGTACTTC. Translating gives CASSLGSGTVREQYF.

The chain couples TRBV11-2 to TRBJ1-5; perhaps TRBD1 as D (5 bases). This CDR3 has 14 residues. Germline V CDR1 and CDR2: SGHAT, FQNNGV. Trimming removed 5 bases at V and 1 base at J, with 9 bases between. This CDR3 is CASSTGPSNQPQHF. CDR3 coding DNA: TGTGCCAGCAGCACGGGACCGAGCAATCAGCCCCAGCATTTT. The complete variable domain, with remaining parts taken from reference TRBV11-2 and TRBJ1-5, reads EAGVAQSPRYKIIEKRQSVAFWCNPISGHATLYWYQQILGQGPKLLIQFQNNGVVDDSQLPKDRFSAERLKGVDSTLKIQPAKLEDSAVYLCASSTGPSNQPQHFGDGTRLSIL.

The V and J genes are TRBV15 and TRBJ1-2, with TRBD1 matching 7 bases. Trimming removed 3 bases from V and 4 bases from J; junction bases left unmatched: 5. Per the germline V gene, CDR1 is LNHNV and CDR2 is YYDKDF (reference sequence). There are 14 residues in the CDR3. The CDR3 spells CATSREGQVYGYTF. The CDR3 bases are TGTGCCACCAGCAGGGAAGGACAGGTCTATGGCTACACCTTC. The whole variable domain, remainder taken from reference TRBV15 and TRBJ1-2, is DAMVIQNPRYQVTQFGKPVTLSCSQTLNHNVMYWYQQKSSQAPKLLFHYYDKDFNNEADTPDNFQSRRPNTSFCFLDIRSPGLGDTAMYLCATSREGQVYGYTFGSGTRLTVV.

The DNA for the CDR3 is TGTGCCAGCAGCCAGACTGAAGGGACATCGAACTATGGCTACACCTTC. It translates to CASSQTEGTSNYGYTF. V and J are TRBV7-9 and TRBJ1-2, with D perhaps matching TRBD1 (6 bases). This CDR3 spans 16 amino acids. The V end was cut by 5 bases, the J end by 2 bases, with 18 bases between. Germline CDR1 SEHNR, CDR2 FQNEAQ (reference sequence).

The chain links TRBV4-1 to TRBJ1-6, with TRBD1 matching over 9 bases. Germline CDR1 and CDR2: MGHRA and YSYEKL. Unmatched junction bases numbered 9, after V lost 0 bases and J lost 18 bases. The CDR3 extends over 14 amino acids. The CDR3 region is CASSQEYRGQLPHF. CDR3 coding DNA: TGCGCCAGCAGCCAAGAATACAGGGGGCAGCTTCCCCACTTT.